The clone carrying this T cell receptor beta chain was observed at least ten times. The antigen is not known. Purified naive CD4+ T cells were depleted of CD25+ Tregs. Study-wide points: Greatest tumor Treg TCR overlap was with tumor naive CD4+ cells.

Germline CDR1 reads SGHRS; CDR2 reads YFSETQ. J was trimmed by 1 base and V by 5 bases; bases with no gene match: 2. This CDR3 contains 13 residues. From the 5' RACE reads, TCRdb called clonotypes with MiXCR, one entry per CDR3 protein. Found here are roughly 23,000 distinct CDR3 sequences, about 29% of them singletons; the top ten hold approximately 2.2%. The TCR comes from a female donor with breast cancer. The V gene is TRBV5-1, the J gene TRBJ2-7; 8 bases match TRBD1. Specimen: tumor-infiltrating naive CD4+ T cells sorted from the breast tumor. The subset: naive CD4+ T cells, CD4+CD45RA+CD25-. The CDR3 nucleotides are TGCGCCAGCAGTGGGACAGGTTCCTACGAGCAGTACTTC. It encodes CASSGTGSYEQYF.